This T cell receptor beta chain stems from a study of blood T cells in healthy people across ages. PCR was performed a second time for about 6 to 11 cycles using a sample-barcoded 5' primer and a J-beta primer mix. Every cDNA was tagged by a template-switch adaptor with 12 random nucleotides. In TCRdb, the 5' RACE reads were re-called with MiXCR into one record per CDR3 protein. The sample yields around 900,000 distinct CDR3 sequences, 29% seen once. This clonotype occurred a few times. Germline values: CDR1 SGHNT, CDR2 YYREEE (reference sequence). This CDR3 contains 15 residues. V trimming: 0 bases; J trimming: 4 bases; junction bases outside the gene matches: 3.

Input material: blood. The source of this sequence is a woman aged 80 or over in good health. The rearrangement links TRBV5-4 to TRBJ2-3; 9 bases match TRBD1. CDR3 DNA sequence: TGTGCCAGCAGCTTGGGGGACAGGGCGGCAGATACGCAGTATTTT. This sequence encodes CASSLGDRAADTQYF.